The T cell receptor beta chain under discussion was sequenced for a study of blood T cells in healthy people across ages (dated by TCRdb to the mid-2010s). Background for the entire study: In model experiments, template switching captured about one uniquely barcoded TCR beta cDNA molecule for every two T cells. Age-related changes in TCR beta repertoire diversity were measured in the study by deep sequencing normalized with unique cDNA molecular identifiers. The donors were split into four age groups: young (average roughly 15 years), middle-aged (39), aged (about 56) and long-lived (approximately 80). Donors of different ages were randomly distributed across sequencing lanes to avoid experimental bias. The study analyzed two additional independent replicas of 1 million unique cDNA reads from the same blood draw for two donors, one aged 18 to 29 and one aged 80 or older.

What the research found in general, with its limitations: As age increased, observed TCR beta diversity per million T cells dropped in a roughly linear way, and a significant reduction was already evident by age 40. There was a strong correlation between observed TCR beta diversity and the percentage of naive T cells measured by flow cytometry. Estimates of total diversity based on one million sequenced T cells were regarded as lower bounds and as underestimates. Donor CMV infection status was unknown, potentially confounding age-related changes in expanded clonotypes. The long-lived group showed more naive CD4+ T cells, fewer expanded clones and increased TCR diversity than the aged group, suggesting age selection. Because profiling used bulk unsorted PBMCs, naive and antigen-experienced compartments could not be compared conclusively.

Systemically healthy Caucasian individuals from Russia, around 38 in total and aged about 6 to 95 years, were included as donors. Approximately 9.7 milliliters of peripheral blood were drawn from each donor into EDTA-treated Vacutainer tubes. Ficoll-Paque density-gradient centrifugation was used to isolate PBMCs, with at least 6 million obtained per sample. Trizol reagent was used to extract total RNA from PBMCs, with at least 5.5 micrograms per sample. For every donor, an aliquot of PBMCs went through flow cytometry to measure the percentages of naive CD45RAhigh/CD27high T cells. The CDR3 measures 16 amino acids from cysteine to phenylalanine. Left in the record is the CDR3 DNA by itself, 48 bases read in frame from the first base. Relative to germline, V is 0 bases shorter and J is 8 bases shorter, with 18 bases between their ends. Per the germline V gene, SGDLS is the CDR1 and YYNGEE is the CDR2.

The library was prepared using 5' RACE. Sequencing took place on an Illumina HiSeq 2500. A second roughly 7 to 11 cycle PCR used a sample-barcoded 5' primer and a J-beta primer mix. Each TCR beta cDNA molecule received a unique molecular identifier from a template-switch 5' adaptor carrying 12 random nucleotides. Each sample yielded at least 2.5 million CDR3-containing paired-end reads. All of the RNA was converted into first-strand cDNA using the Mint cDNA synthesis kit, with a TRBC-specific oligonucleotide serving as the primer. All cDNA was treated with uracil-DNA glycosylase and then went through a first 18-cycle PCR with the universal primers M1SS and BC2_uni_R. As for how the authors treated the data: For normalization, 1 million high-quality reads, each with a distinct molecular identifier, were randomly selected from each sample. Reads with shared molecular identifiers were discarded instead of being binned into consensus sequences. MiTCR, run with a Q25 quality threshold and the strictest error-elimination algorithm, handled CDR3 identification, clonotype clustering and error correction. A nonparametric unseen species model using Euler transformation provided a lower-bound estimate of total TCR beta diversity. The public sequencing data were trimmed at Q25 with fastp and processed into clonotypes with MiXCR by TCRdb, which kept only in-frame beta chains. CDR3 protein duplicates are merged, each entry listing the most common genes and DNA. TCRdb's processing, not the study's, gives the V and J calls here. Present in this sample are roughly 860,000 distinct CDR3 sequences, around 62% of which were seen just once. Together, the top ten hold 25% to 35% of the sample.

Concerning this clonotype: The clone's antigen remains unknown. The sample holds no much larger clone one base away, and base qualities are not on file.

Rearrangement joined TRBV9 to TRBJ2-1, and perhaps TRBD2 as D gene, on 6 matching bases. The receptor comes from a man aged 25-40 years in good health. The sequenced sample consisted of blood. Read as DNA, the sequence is TGTGCCAGCAGCGTAGCGGGTGGGGGGAGAGGCTATGAGCAGTTCTTC. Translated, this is CASSVAGGGRGYEQFF. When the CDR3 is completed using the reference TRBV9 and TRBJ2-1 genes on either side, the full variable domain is DSGVTQTPKHLITATGQRVTLRCSPRSGDLSVYWYQQSLDQGLQFLIQYYNGEERAKGNILERFSAQQFPDLHSELNLSSLELGDSALYFCASSVAGGGRGYEQFFGPGTRLTVL.